Ten or more counts support the clone carrying this T cell receptor beta chain. These data come from a study of T-cell reconstitution after alpha-beta-depleted transplantation in children. Germline lookup yields CDR1 SGHAT and CDR2 FQNNGV. The CDR3 is 13 amino acids. V was cut by 3 bases and J by 9 bases, with 14 bases left in between. This sample's TCRbeta library carried unique molecular identifier barcodes. In TCRdb, the PCR reads were re-called with MiXCR into one record per CDR3 protein. The data hold roughly 190,000 distinct CDR3 sequences, with roughly 15% observed a single time. The starting material was PBMCs from the stem cell graft donor, obtained from the stem cell graft. The chain carries TRBV11-2 and TRBJ2-5, with D possibly called TRBD1 or TRBD2 (5 bases each). The clonotype was recovered from a human donor who donated a stem cell graft to a child with acute lymphoblastic leukemia. CDR3: CASSLSGTPAQYF. The CDR3 DNA follows: TGTGCCAGCAGCTTGTCCGGGACCCCGGCCCAGTACTTC.